The 20 T cell receptor beta chains reported below all come from one sample, sequenced in a study of OX40 agonist ivuxolimab in advanced cancers. Using immunoSEQ multiplex PCR, the repertoire was profiled, and TCRdb retains in-frame clones only, with some absent. The sample gives under 150,000 clones, over 75% of which show up once; roughly 0.59% is in the top ten. Material: CD4+ or CD8+ T cells sorted from blood, obtained in a trial of the OX40 agonist ivuxolimab. These receptors were taken from an adult with an advanced solid tumor such as melanoma, head and neck, liver or kidney cancer.

This chain connects TRBV7-3 to TRBJ2-5; maybe TRBD2 (5 bases). This CDR3 has 13 amino acids. V gave up 0 bases and J gave up 3 bases, with 5 bases separating them. Germline CDR1 is SGHTA and CDR2 is FQGTGA. The CDR3, as DNA: TGTGCCAGCAGCTTAACACTAGAAGAGACCCAGTACTTC. This translates into CASSLTLEETQYF.

As DNA, the CDR3 is TGTGCCAGCAGCCGGGGGGCCTCCTACCTCACAGATACGCAGTATTTT. Translation: CASSRGASYLTDTQYF. The J gene is TRBJ2-3, the V gene TRBV7-2; D is possibly TRBD2 (7 bases). CDR1 SGHTA and CDR2 FQGNSA come from the germline V gene. V lost 5 bases and J lost 2, with 17 bases in between. The CDR3 has 16 residues.

The V and J genes are TRBV10-3 and TRBJ2-1, with 7 positions matching TRBD1. The length of the CDR3 is 13 residues. Germline V gene data show CDR1 as ENHRY and CDR2 as SYGVKD. After removal of 3 bases from V and 6 bases from J, the junction contained 2 bases not matched to a gene. CDR3 in DNA: TGTGCCATCAGTGATCAGGGGGTCAATGAGCAGTTCTTC. It codes for CAISDQGVNEQFF.

The gene calls are TRBV6-8 and TRBJ2-7; 12 nucleotides agree with TRBD2. Trimming cost V 2 bases and J 3 bases; bases outside gene matches: 5. Germline CDR1 reads MNHGY; CDR2 reads SAAAGT. This CDR3 has 16 residues. DNA for the CDR3: TGTGCCAGCAGTTACGGGGGACTAGCGGGTTACTACGAGCAGTACTTC. Protein sequence: CASSYGGLAGYYEQYF.

The gene calls are TRBV28 and TRBJ2-3; TRBD1 agrees at 7 bases. CDR1 and CDR2 (germline): MDHEN, SYDVKM. This CDR3 is 14 amino acids long. The V gene end was trimmed by 7 bases and the J gene end by 3 bases; junction bases not matched to a gene: 7. The CDR3 loop is CASILDRRTDTQYF. CDR3 DNA sequence: TGTGCCAGCATCCTGGACAGGCGGACAGATACGCAGTATTTT. Full variable domain (missing parts from reference TRBV28 and TRBJ2-3): DVKVTQSSRYLVKRTGEKVFLECVQDMDHENMFWYRQDPGLGLRLIYFSYDVKMKEKGDIPEGYSVSREKKERFSLILESASTNQTSMYLCASILDRRTDTQYFGPGTRLTVL.

The V and J genes are TRBV13 and TRBJ2-5; the D gene is possibly TRBD2 (6 bases). The CDR3 extends over 11 amino acids. V was pared by 5 bases and J by 7 bases, with 8 bases between. In germline, CDR1 is PRHDT, CDR2 FYEKMQ (reference sequence). The CDR3 DNA sequence: TGTGCCAGCAGCCGCGGGGCGACCCAGTACTTC. Its protein is CASSRGATQYF. The entire variable domain, with the rest obtained from reference TRBV13 and TRBJ2-5, is as follows: AAGVIQSPRHLIKEKRETATLKCYPIPRHDTVYWYQQGPGQDPQFLISFYEKMQSDKGSIPDRFSAQQFSDYHSELNMSSLELGDSALYFCASSRGATQYFGPGTRLLVL.

The chain carries TRBV6-5 and TRBJ1-2; maybe TRBD1 (5 bases). CDR3 length: 11 amino acids. The germline gives CDR1 MNHEY, CDR2 SVGAGI. Deletions cut 6 bases from V and 13 bases from J, with 15 bases between. CDR3 residues: CASRGTSSGTF. DNA of the CDR3: TGTGCCAGCAGGGGGACCTCTTCGGGCACCTTC.

The chain combines TRBV6-5 with TRBJ2-3; D unclear. The CDR3 is made up of 14 amino acids. The V end lost 2 bases, the J end lost 1 base, and 7 bases lay between the germline ends. The germline CDR1 and CDR2 sequences are MNHEY and SVGAGI. This CDR3 is CASSYGTRTDTQYF. The CDR3 nucleotides read TGTGCCAGCAGTTACGGCACCCGCACAGATACGCAGTATTTT.

The table lists this clone with a count of one. The chain employs TRBV19 and TRBJ2-2; D gene ambiguous. The V end was cut by 1 base, the J end by 2 bases, with 5 bases between. CDR1 and CDR2 (germline): LNHDA, SQIVND (reference sequence). The CDR3 has 14 amino acids. The CDR3 bases are TGTGCCAGTAGTATAGGACCTAACACCGGGGAGCTGTTTTTT. This encodes CASSIGPNTGELFF.

The V call is TRBV30, the J call TRBJ1-1; the match to TRBD1 covers 8 bases. V shed 4 bases, J shed 1 base, and the junction held 5 bases outside the gene matches. CDR1 is GTSNPN and CDR2 is SVGIG in the germline V gene (reference sequence). This CDR3 region has 14 residues. The CDR3 here is CAWTPGQGNTEAFF. For the CDR3, the DNA is TGTGCCTGGACTCCCGGACAGGGGAACACTGAAGCTTTCTTT.

V gene TRBV2 combines with J gene TRBJ2-7; TRBD1 agrees at 9 bases. Germline V gives CDR1 SNHLY, CDR2 FYNNEI. The CDR3 extends over 14 amino acids. J gave up 2 bases and V 8 bases, and 7 bases lay outside the gene matches. CDR3 protein: CASRDRDHTYEQYF. CDR3 sequence (DNA): TGTGCCAGCCGGGACAGGGATCACACCTACGAGCAGTACTTC.

This rearrangement joins TRBV11-2 to TRBJ2-1; D unclear. The germline V gene encodes CDR1 SGHAT and CDR2 FQNNGV. CDR3 size: 15 residues. V shed 2 bases and J shed 6 bases, with 14 bases lying between them. Here the CDR3 reads CASSLFGGESNEQFF. The CDR3 bases are TGTGCCAGCAGCTTATTTGGCGGCGAGAGCAATGAGCAGTTCTTC.

The chain combines TRBV11-2 with TRBJ1-5; perhaps TRBD1 as D (6 bases). Looked up from germline, CDR1 is SGHAT and CDR2 is FQNNGV. The CDR3 is 15 amino acids. V dropped 5 bases and J dropped 2 bases, with 13 bases sitting between them. CDR3 amino acids: CASSPQGIGNQPQHF. The CDR3 bases are TGTGCCAGCAGCCCTCAGGGGATTGGCAATCAGCCCCAGCATTTT.

The chain couples TRBV5-1 to TRBJ1-5; 8 bases map to TRBD1. The CDR3 contains 14 residues. V lost 4 bases and J lost 6; bases outside the gene matches: 6. Germline lookup yields CDR1 SGHRS and CDR2 YFSETQ. This chain's CDR3 is CASSHGQGGQPQHF. Written as DNA, the CDR3 is TGCGCCAGCAGCCATGGACAGGGAGGTCAGCCCCAGCATTTT. Variable domain in full (rest from reference TRBV5-1 and TRBJ1-5): KAGVTQTPRYLIKTRGQQVTLSCSPISGHRSVSWYQQTPGQGLQFLFEYFSETQRNKGNFPGRFSGRQFSNSRSEMNVSTLELGDSALYLCASSHGQGGQPQHFGDGTRLSIL.

The chain has TRBV4-3 and TRBJ1-4; 11 bases align to TRBD1. Trimming cost V 0 bases and J 8 bases; bases outside gene matches: 8. CDR1 is LGHNA and CDR2 is YSLEER in the germline V gene. The CDR3 is made up of 17 amino acids. The DNA for the CDR3 is TGCGCCAGCAGCCAAGATCAGGCAGGACAGGGGGCCGAAAAACTGTTTTTT. Translating it yields CASSQDQAGQGAEKLFF.

V gene TRBV6-6 combines with J gene TRBJ2-2, with D perhaps TRBD1 or TRBD2 (5 bases each). Trimming took off 5 bases at V and 6 bases at J, with 10 bases between the two ends. The germline gives CDR1 MNHNY, CDR2 SVGAGI (reference sequence). The length of the CDR3 is 13 residues. The CDR3 sequence: CASSIQGAGELFF. The DNA of the CDR3 is TGTGCCAGCAGTATCCAGGGAGCCGGGGAGCTGTTTTTT.

This clone was seen a single time. The chain couples TRBV4-2 to TRBJ1-4, with unresolved D. The CDR3 loop spans 15 amino acids. In germline, CDR1 is LGHNA, CDR2 YNFKEQ. V lost 5 bases and J 0 bases, leaving 10 bases between the germline ends. The CDR3 nucleotides read TGTGCCAGCAGCTGGTCGACTGCAACTAATGAAAAACTGTTTTTT. The encoded protein is CASSWSTATNEKLFF.

This clone was observed a handful of times. The chain has TRBV11-2 and TRBJ2-7; no clear D gene. Per germline, CDR1 SGHAT and CDR2 FQNNGV. Trimming stripped 0 bases from V and 4 bases from J, with 4 bases between. The CDR3 is 12 residues long. The CDR3 protein is CASSLDRYEQYF. CDR3 sequence (DNA): TGTGCCAGCAGCTTAGATAGATACGAGCAGTACTTC. The whole variable domain, filled in from reference TRBV11-2 and TRBJ2-7, reads EAGVAQSPRYKIIEKRQSVAFWCNPISGHATLYWYQQILGQGPKLLIQFQNNGVVDDSQLPKDRFSAERLKGVDSTLKIQPAKLEDSAVYLCASSLDRYEQYFGPGTRLTVT.

The genes are TRBV11-3 and TRBJ2-3; perhaps TRBD2 as D (7 bases). This CDR3 has 14 residues. Germline assignment: CDR1 SGHNT and CDR2 YENEEA. V was clipped by 1 base and J by 7 bases, with 12 bases between them. CDR3 region: CASSLGGGTYTQYF. The CDR3 DNA reads TGTGCCAGCAGCTTAGGGGGAGGGACATATACGCAGTATTTT.

The chain couples TRBV19 to TRBJ2-2; D call uncertain. The germline gives CDR1 LNHDA, CDR2 SQIVND (reference sequence). V was cut by 3 bases and J by 4 bases, with 9 bases left in between. This CDR3 has 14 amino acids. CDR3 in amino acids: CASSISFSTGELFF. The CDR3, as DNA: TGTGCCAGTAGTATCAGTTTTAGCACCGGGGAGCTGTTTTTT.